The source of this T cell receptor (beta chain) is a study of blood T cell repertoires in COVID-19 (dated by TCRdb to about 2020). About the investigation overall: Samples covering the acute and convalescent phases of COVID-19 were provided by collaborators in the United States, Italy and Spain. The sample metadata nearly always contained a de-identified subject ID, COVID-19 status, age in years and sex. A freely available public database, intended as a resource for researchers studying the immune response to SARS-CoV-2, is where the repertoires were released. Where available, HLA class I and class II types were taken from metadata supplied by the sample provider and were not determined by assay-based typing. Samples were obtained from the ongoing ImmuneRACE study (first 160 participants) and from about 1,300 subjects provided by 6 global collaborators. The prospective study material was composed of cDNA or gDNA derived from T cells, B-cell-depleted T cells, or PBMCs. Deeply sampled blood TCRbeta repertoires from subjects exposed to, actively infected with, or recovered from COVID-19 were included in the dataset. Study-level results and caveats: How much clinical and demographic metadata was included differed by source and by participant, and the metadata was provided uncurated.

In the prospective study, participants were 18 to 89 years old, resided in about 25 geographic areas of the United States, and were enrolled through a virtual design. In the prospective study, participants were assigned to cohorts based on the clinical history participants reported in a screening survey and a study questionnaire. In the prospective study, mobile phlebotomists collected whole blood, serum and a nasopharyngeal or oropharyngeal swab from each participant. Additional blood draws and questionnaires over an approximately two-month period could optionally be provided by prospective study participants. Blood samples from the prospective study were shipped frozen or at room temperature prior to DNA extraction. TCRbeta CDR3 regions were amplified from genomic DNA by means of the immunoSEQ Assay, a bias-controlled multiplex PCR. The study's own analysis went as follows. Within the assay, amplification of reference gene primers was used to estimate how many nucleated cells each sample contained. To quantify the absolute abundance of each unique TCRbeta CDR3 rearrangement, sequence reads were collapsed and filtered. For each sample, productive Simpson clonality was calculated as the square root of Simpson's diversity index over productive rearrangements. The table was pulled from immuneACCESS by TCRdb, which kept in-frame rearrangements only. Such tables lose some clones; where checked, under half of the loss comes from unresolved V genes, and the rest has no known cause. V, J and clone size reflect that table, while D and trimming were determined from the DNA. This sample is represented by over 200,000 clones; about 91% of them were singletons. The biggest ten clones account for 10% of the sample.

In the case of this clone: Its antigen is currently not known. One base away there is no much larger clone; base qualities are not given.

The sequenced sample was PBMCs or T cells enriched from blood (not recorded which). The clonotype comes from a man between 18 and 35 years old with acute COVID-19.

The DNA sequence reads TGTGCCATCAGTGATAGCGTGGCGGGGGATAAGACTGAAGCTTTCTTT. It translates to CAISDSVAGDKTEAFF. The chain joins TRBV10-3 to TRBJ1-1; matching of 5 bases hints at TRBD1 as the D gene. The CDR3 spans 16 residues, from the cysteine through the phenylalanine. Kept here is only the CDR3 DNA, which spans 48 bases and is read in frame from base 1. The germline V gene yields ENHRY for CDR1 and SYGVKD for CDR2. V and J lose 3 bases and 5 bases, and a span of 19 bases separates them.